Following are 4 T cell receptor beta chains from one sample sequenced in a study of shared clonotypes between healthy human individuals. Measured with immunoSEQ multiplex PCR; TCRdb has only the in-frame clones, and not every one. The data show about 1.5 million clones, 95% to 99% seen once. The source material was naive CD4+ T cells sorted from blood. Described subset: CD45RA+ positively selected. The origin of the receptors is a man aged 25 to 40 in good health.

The gene calls are TRBV6-1 and TRBJ1-1; the D gene is possibly TRBD1 (5 bases). Germline V lookup: CDR1 MNHNS, CDR2 SASEGT. Trimming pared 1 base from V and 6 bases from J, leaving 12 bases between. This CDR3 spans 14 amino acids. CDR3 sequence reads: CASSEVLGRAEAFF. CDR3 nucleotides: TGTGCCAGCAGTGAAGTCTTGGGCAGGGCTGAAGCTTTCTTT.

This clone was recorded only once. V usage is TRBV11-3 and J usage is TRBJ2-7, with D possibly matching TRBD2 (5 bases). The V and J ends lost 0 bases and 6 bases respectively, with 12 bases between them. Germline V lookup: CDR1 SGHNT, CDR2 YENEEA. CDR3 length: 14 residues. The DNA for the CDR3 is TGTGCCAGCAGCTTAGATAGCGTGCAGAGCGAGCAGTACTTC. Protein sequence: CASSLDSVQSEQYF.

The chain recombines TRBV7-2 with TRBJ2-1; the D gene is possibly TRBD1 (6 bases). The germline V and J ends were trimmed by 2 bases and 4 bases, with 18 bases remaining between them. The CDR3 extends over 17 amino acids. Germline V gene lookup returns CDR1 SGHTA and CDR2 FQGNSA. The CDR3 DNA sequence: TGTGCCAGCAGCTTACCCCTTAGGGGGAAGGGATACAATGAGCAGTTCTTC. It encodes CASSLPLRGKGYNEQFF.

Of note for this clone: Other nucleotide sequences in the sample specify the same CDR3. The chain joins TRBV9 to TRBJ1-4; D not certain. Germline loops: CDR1 SGDLS, CDR2 YYNGEE. The CDR3 extends over 12 amino acids. With 3 bases removed from V and 7 bases from J, the gap between germline ends came to 7 bases. The CDR3 reads CASSAVGEKLFF. CDR3 in DNA: TGTGCCAGCAGCGCCGTCGGTGAAAAACTGTTTTTT.